The clone carrying this T cell receptor (beta chain) showed up just a few times. Its antigen is not identified. A junction end diverges from the germline sequence, so it may reflect a read error. The entry originates in a study of PD-L1 blockade in urothelial cancer. Study details: Patients' atezolizumab regimen, 1,200 mg intravenously every 3 weeks, began in the mid-2010s. As for prior chemotherapy regimens, patients had received 0 to 3. General observations from the study: Better survival was forecast by a pretreatment blood TCR clonality below the median.

The time point was: peripheral blood 6 weeks after treatment start. Germline lookup yields CDR1 SGHKS and CDR2 YYEKEE (reference sequence). This CDR3 comprises 16 residues. What went into each PCR as a spike was synthetic TCR analog templates. Libraries were prepared by immunoSEQ multiplex PCR; TCRdb keeps only in-frame clonotypes and omits some of them. The sample shows 25,000 to 35,000 clones, over 60% of them seen only once. Specimen: PBMCs, collected around atezolizumab (anti-PD-L1) treatment. The sequence derives from a man aged 70-80 years with urothelial cancer. J is TRBJ1-3 and V is TRBV5-5; 8 bases match TRBD1. The CDR3 DNA sequence: TGCGCCAGCAGCCAAGCCGGGACAGGCTCTGGAAACACCATATATTTT. It is translated as CASSQAGTGSGNTIYF.